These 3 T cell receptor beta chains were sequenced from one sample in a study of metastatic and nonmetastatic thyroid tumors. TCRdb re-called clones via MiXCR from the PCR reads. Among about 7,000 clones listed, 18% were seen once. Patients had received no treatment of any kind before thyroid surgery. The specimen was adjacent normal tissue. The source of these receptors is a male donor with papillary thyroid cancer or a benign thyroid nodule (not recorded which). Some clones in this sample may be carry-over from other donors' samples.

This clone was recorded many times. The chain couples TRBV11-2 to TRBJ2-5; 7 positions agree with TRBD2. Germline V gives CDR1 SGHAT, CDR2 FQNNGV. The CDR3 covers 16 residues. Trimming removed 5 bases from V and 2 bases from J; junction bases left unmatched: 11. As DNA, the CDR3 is TGTGCCAGCAGCATAACCGGGACTAAATCTCAAGAGACCCAGTACTTC. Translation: CASSITGTKSQETQYF.

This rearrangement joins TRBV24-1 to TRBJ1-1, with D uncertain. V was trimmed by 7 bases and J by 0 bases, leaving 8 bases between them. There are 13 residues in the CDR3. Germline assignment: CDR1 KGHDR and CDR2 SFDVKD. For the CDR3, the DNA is TGTGCCACCAGCACAGCCCTGAACACTGAAGCTTTCTTT. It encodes CATSTALNTEAFF.

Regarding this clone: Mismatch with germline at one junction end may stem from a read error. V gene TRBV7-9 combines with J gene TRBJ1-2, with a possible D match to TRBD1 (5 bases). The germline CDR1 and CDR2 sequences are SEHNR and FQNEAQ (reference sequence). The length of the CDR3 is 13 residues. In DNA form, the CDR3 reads TGTGCCAGCAGCGGTGGGGCAAGTTATGTCTACACCTTC. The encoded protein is CASSGGASYVYTF.